One and the same sample provided the 29 T cell receptor beta chains below, sequenced in a study of blood T cell repertoires in COVID-19. Some clones are missing from TCRdb's copy, which holds only in-frame ones; the method was immunoSEQ multiplex PCR. The sample includes around 300,000 clones, around 90% seen only once; the top ten take around 4.5%. The specimen was PBMCs or T cells enriched from blood (not recorded which). Receptors originate from a woman younger than 35 with acute COVID-19.

The chain carries TRBV27 and TRBJ2-5; 8 bases align to TRBD2. The V gene's germline CDR1 is MNHEY and CDR2 SMNVEV (reference sequence). CDR3 length equals 16 residues. V shed 0 bases and J 1 base; nucleotides not matched to a gene: 4. The CDR3 sequence: CASSLSPSGFQETQYF. The CDR3 DNA follows: TGTGCCAGCAGTTTATCTCCTAGCGGGTTCCAAGAGACCCAGTACTTC.

The chain combines TRBV19 with TRBJ1-2; 7 positions match TRBD1. CDR1 is LNHDA, CDR2 SQIVND, per germline (reference sequence). There are 15 residues in the CDR3. The junction had 7 bases not matched to a gene; V was cut back by 5 bases and J by 1 base. The CDR3 loop is CASSSGQARNYGYTF. CDR3 coding DNA: TGTGCCAGTAGTTCCGGACAGGCTCGTAACTATGGCTACACCTTC.

This clone has only one observation. This rearrangement joins TRBV10-3 to TRBJ2-2; 14 bases map to TRBD2. With 3 bases clipped from V and 7 bases from J, the junction kept 4 bases outside the gene matches. The CDR3 has 16 amino acids. The germline CDR1 and CDR2 sequences are ENHRY and SYGVKD. CDR3 DNA: TGTGCCATCAGTGACGGGACTAGCGGGAGATACGGGGAGCTGTTTTTT. Its translation is CAISDGTSGRYGELFF.

The V and J genes are TRBV5-6 and TRBJ1-5; D gene uncertain. Trimming pared 0 bases from V and 0 bases from J, leaving 4 bases between. This CDR3 is 14 amino acids long. CDR1 is SGHDT, CDR2 YYEEEE, per germline. The CDR3 loop reads CASSLGYSNQPQHF. The CDR3 nucleotides are TGTGCCAGCAGCTTGGGTTATAGCAATCAGCCCCAGCATTTT.

This rearrangement joins TRBV5-1 to TRBJ1-2, with D tentatively TRBD1 (6 bases). Germline lookup yields CDR1 SGHRS and CDR2 YFSETQ. The CDR3 extends over 15 amino acids. V was trimmed by 3 bases and J by 3 bases, leaving 15 bases between them. In DNA form, the CDR3 reads TGCGCCAGCAGCTCCGACCTACAGGGTTACTATGGCTACACCTTC. Protein sequence: CASSSDLQGYYGYTF.

The chain carries TRBV19 and TRBJ2-6; 11 nucleotides align to TRBD1. Germline CDR1 is LNHDA and CDR2 is SQIVND (reference sequence). Trimming cost V 8 bases and J 3 bases; bases outside gene matches: 9. The CDR3 contains 17 residues. In DNA, the CDR3 is TGTGCCAGTCAGGACAGGGGGCTTAAAGGTGGGGCCAACGTCCTGACTTTC. This gives the protein CASQDRGLKGGANVLTF.

CDR3 loop: CASSPRGTDTQYF. The DNA for the CDR3 is TGTGCCAGCTCCCCTCGGGGCACAGATACGCAGTATTTT. This chain connects TRBV18 to TRBJ2-3; no firm D call. The CDR3 has 13 residues. The V gene's germline CDR1 is KGHSH and CDR2 LQKENI. Trimming took off 6 bases at V and 1 base at J, with 8 bases between the two ends. The variable domain in full, completed from reference TRBV18 and TRBJ2-3, reads NAGVMQNPRHLVRRRGQEARLRCSPMKGHSHVYWYRQLPEEGLKFMVYLQKENIIDESGMPKERFSAEFPKEGPSILRIQQVVRGDSAAYFCASSPRGTDTQYFGPGTRLTVL.

The chain combines TRBV2 with TRBJ2-3; perhaps TRBD2 as D (6 bases). V dropped 6 bases and J dropped 6 bases, with 19 bases sitting between them. The V gene's germline CDR1 is SNHLY and CDR2 FYNNEI. The CDR3 has 15 amino acids. This CDR3 reads CASSGRDSFVDTQYF. The CDR3 DNA sequence: TGTGCCAGCAGCGGCCGGGACTCCTTCGTTGATACGCAGTATTTT.

The chain joins TRBV2 to TRBJ2-7, with 7 bases matching TRBD1. This CDR3 is built from 14 residues. From germline, CDR1 is SNHLY and CDR2 FYNNEI. With 6 bases clipped from V and 3 bases from J, the junction kept 8 bases outside the gene matches. The CDR3 here is CASRRFGDSYEQYF. CDR3 DNA sequence: TGTGCCAGCAGACGTTTTGGGGACAGCTACGAGCAGTACTTC.

The chain links TRBV5-1 to TRBJ2-5; TRBD2 is a possible D gene (7 bases). Germline CDR1 SGHRS, CDR2 YFSETQ. The V end lost 4 bases, the J end lost 4 bases, and 14 bases lay between the germline ends. The CDR3 contains 14 residues. The CDR3 sequence: CASSPAGAGETQYF. CDR3 bases: TGCGCCAGCAGCCCCGCGGGGGCAGGAGAGACCCAGTACTTC.

This clone was recorded only once. The chain couples TRBV7-9 to TRBJ1-5; D may be TRBD1 (6 bases). Trimming took 5 bases from V and 0 from J, leaving 11 bases between them. Germline CDR1 SEHNR, CDR2 FQNEAQ (reference sequence). This CDR3 contains 15 residues. Written as DNA, the CDR3 is TGTGCCAGCAGCCCTGGACAGAATAGCAATCAGCCCCAGCATTTT. Protein product: CASSPGQNSNQPQHF.

This rearrangement joins TRBV6-5 to TRBJ2-2, with TRBD2 matching 9 bases. CDR3 length: 15 residues. Looked up from germline, CDR1 is MNHEY and CDR2 is SVGAGI. The junction had 2 bases not matched to a gene; V was cut back by 1 base and J by 5 bases. This CDR3 reads CASSYFSGRTGELFF. Here the CDR3 DNA reads TGTGCCAGCAGTTACTTTAGCGGGAGAACCGGGGAGCTGTTTTTT.

J is TRBJ1-2 and V is TRBV19; D remains unclear. This CDR3 is 13 amino acids long. The V end was cut by 4 bases, the J end by 4 bases, with 10 bases between. Germline V gene sequence: CDR1 LNHDA, CDR2 SQIVND (reference sequence). The CDR3 protein is CASSNTDTYGYTF. The CDR3 DNA reads as TGTGCCAGTAGTAACACAGACACCTATGGCTACACCTTC. The whole variable domain, remainder taken from reference TRBV19 and TRBJ1-2, is DGGITQSPKYLFRKEGQNVTLSCEQNLNHDAMYWYRQDPGQGLRLIYYSQIVNDFQKGDIAEGYSVSREKKESFPLTVTSAQKNPTAFYLCASSNTDTYGYTFGSGTRLTVV.

Comment on this clone: Additional DNA sequences in this sample encode the identical CDR3. This chain uses TRBV2 with TRBJ2-3; TRBD2 is a possible D gene (6 bases). The germline V and J ends were trimmed by 7 bases and 0 bases, with 11 bases remaining between them. Germline lookup yields CDR1 SNHLY and CDR2 FYNNEI. CDR3 length equals 14 residues. CDR3 sequence reads: CASTRDSSTDTQYF. DNA of the CDR3: TGTGCCAGCACCCGGGACTCCAGCACAGATACGCAGTATTTT.

The chain combines TRBV7-9 with TRBJ2-3; 7 bases agree with TRBD2. This CDR3 has 15 amino acids. Losses at the gene ends were 1 base for V and 4 bases for J; bases not matched to a gene: 5. Germline values: CDR1 SEHNR, CDR2 FQNEAQ (reference sequence). The CDR3 is CASSLVRLAPDTQYF. For the CDR3, the DNA is TGTGCCAGCAGCTTAGTAAGACTAGCCCCAGATACGCAGTATTTT.

The chain joins TRBV6-5 to TRBJ2-1; D possibly corresponds to TRBD2 (6 bases). The CDR3 covers 13 residues. With 9 bases removed from V and 3 bases from J, the gap between germline ends came to 12 bases. Germline CDR1 reads MNHEY; CDR2 reads SVGAGI. The CDR3 here is CASAAGRYNEQFF. The CDR3, as DNA: TGTGCCAGTGCCGCGGGACGCTACAATGAGCAGTTCTTC.

This clone appeared a few times. The gene calls are TRBV18 and TRBJ1-1; no firm D call. This CDR3 is built from 13 residues. Germline lookup yields CDR1 KGHSH and CDR2 LQKENI. Trimming took 4 bases from V and 3 from J, leaving 9 bases between them. CDR3 in DNA: TGTGCCAGCTCACTTACGGTGGACACTGAAGCTTTCTTT. It is translated as CASSLTVDTEAFF.

The gene calls are TRBV28 and TRBJ2-7, with 13 bases matching TRBD2. The junction had 7 bases not matched to a gene; V was cut back by 5 bases and J by 3 bases. Germline CDR1 is MDHEN and CDR2 is SYDVKM. The CDR3 is 16 amino acids. CDR3: CASSLRGTSGNYEQYF. CDR3 nucleotide sequence: TGTGCCAGCAGTCTTCGAGGGACTAGCGGGAACTACGAGCAGTACTTC.

J is TRBJ2-4 and V is TRBV2; 10 bases align to TRBD2. V lost 6 bases and J lost 0; bases outside the gene matches: 8. The germline V gene has CDR1 SNHLY and CDR2 FYNNEI. This CDR3 spans 17 amino acids. CDR3 protein: CASSLGTSEVAKNIQYF. The CDR3 DNA reads as TGTGCCAGCAGCCTAGGGACTAGCGAGGTAGCCAAAAACATTCAGTACTTC.

This chain connects TRBV28 to TRBJ1-2; D gene uncertain. Trimming shortened V by 3 bases and J by 5 bases, and 16 bases separated the two germline ends. This CDR3 has 15 amino acids. CDR1 and CDR2 (germline): MDHEN, SYDVKM. The CDR3 DNA follows: TGTGCCAGCAGTTTTGGGAGCGGGCGCGATTATGGCTACACCTTC. Its translation is CASSFGSGRDYGYTF.

The chain links TRBV19 to TRBJ1-2, with D tentatively TRBD1 (5 bases). V was clipped by 7 bases and J by 10 bases, with 22 bases between them. The CDR3 is made up of 14 amino acids. Germline CDR1 reads LNHDA; CDR2 reads SQIVND (reference sequence). The CDR3 DNA follows: TGTGCCAGTACCCGACGGGGGGAGTATACGGTCTACACCTTC. Translated, it gives CASTRRGEYTVYTF.

This CDR3 is CASSPTRGGSYGYTF. As DNA, the CDR3 is TGTGCCAGCAGCCCAACGAGGGGGGGGAGCTATGGCTACACCTTC. The chain uses TRBV11-2 and TRBJ1-2; possible D gene TRBD1, 6 bases. Germline V gene lookup returns CDR1 SGHAT and CDR2 FQNNGV. Trimming cost V 5 bases and J 4 bases, with 17 bases left between them. The CDR3 is 15 residues long.

V is TRBV6-5 and J is TRBJ1-6; the D is unclear. CDR1 MNHEY and CDR2 SVGAGI come from the germline V gene. The CDR3 loop spans 14 amino acids. V lost 7 bases to trimming and J lost 5 bases, with 12 bases between them. The CDR3 bases are TGTGCCAGCACCCCCCTTGTTAATAATTCACCCCTCCACTTT. Its translation is CASTPLVNNSPLHF.

The chain employs TRBV28 and TRBJ2-3; D might be TRBD2 (6 bases). CDR3 length: 15 amino acids. Per germline, CDR1 MDHEN and CDR2 SYDVKM. V lost 6 bases, J lost 2 bases, and 15 bases lay in between. The CDR3 DNA reads TGTGCCAGCAGGGGGGGTAGCGGCAACACAGATACGCAGTATTTT. Translated, it gives CASRGGSGNTDTQYF.

The chain is built from TRBV28 and TRBJ2-7, with D tentatively TRBD1 (5 bases). The CDR3 spans 12 residues. Germline loops: CDR1 MDHEN, CDR2 SYDVKM. Trimming removed 5 bases from V and 9 bases from J, with 14 bases in between. DNA of the CDR3: TGTGCCAGCAGTCCGGACAACCTCGGGCAGTACTTC. It translates to CASSPDNLGQYF.

The J gene is TRBJ1-5, the V gene TRBV28; tentatively, D is TRBD1 (6 bases). Trimming took off 10 bases at V and 2 bases at J, with 9 bases between the two ends. Germline CDR1 reads MDHEN; CDR2 reads SYDVKM. The CDR3 contains 12 residues. The CDR3 DNA reads TGTGCCACAAGGACAGGCAATCAGCCCCAGCATTTT. Translated, it gives CATRTGNQPQHF.

The chain combines TRBV3-1 (or the pseudogene TRBV3-2) with TRBJ1-5; D gene unclear. This CDR3 contains 19 residues. The V gene lost 0 bases and the J gene lost 5 bases, with 23 bases spanning the gap. Germline loops: CDR1 LGHDT, CDR2 YNNKEL (reference sequence). In nucleotides, the CDR3 is TGTGCCAGCAGCCAAGATCTGGGCGGCGGGGAAGGGCACCATCAGCCCCAGCATTTT. Amino acids: CASSQDLGGGEGHHQPQHF.

This chain links TRBV5-1 with TRBJ1-1, with TRBD1 identical over 7 bases. This CDR3 contains 13 residues. Germline V gene data show CDR1 as SGHRS and CDR2 as YFSETQ. V was pared by 3 bases and J by 10 bases, with 9 bases of the junction left unmatched. DNA for the CDR3: TGCGCCAGCAGCTACGGGACAGCAAGAGGAGCTTTCTTT. Amino acid sequence: CASSYGTARGAFF.

The chain recombines TRBV3-1 (or the pseudogene TRBV3-2) with TRBJ1-2, with 7 bases identical to TRBD1. With V trimmed by 2 bases and J by 4 bases, 4 bases remained unmatched. CDR1 and CDR2 (germline): LGHDT, YNNKEL (reference sequence). This CDR3 contains 14 residues. The DNA of the CDR3 is TGTGCCAGCAGCCAACCAGGGGGGTTCTATGGCTACACCTTC. As protein: CASSQPGGFYGYTF.